This T cell receptor (beta chain) was obtained from a study of shared clonotypes between healthy human individuals. Profiling relied on immunoSEQ multiplex PCR, and the TCRdb table lists in-frame clones only, not all of them. This table holds 400,000 to 600,000 clones, 95% to 96% found once. This CDR3 is 14 amino acids long. Germline trimming cut 7 bases from V and 0 bases from J; bases unmatched to any gene: 7. CDR1 is SGHNT, CDR2 YYREEE, per germline (reference sequence). Sequenced sample: naive CD4+ T cells sorted from blood. Subset denoted: CD45RA+ positively selected. The TCR comes from a woman aged 25 to 39 in good health. The rearrangement links TRBV5-4 to TRBJ2-7; TRBD1 matches 7 bases. CDR3 amino acids: CASPTGDHSYEQYF. The DNA of the CDR3 is TGTGCCAGCCCAACAGGGGACCACTCCTACGAGCAGTACTTC.